The subject of this entry is one T cell receptor beta chain. Authors' methods: Nucleated cell counts were estimated from reference gene primer amplification. The protocol was immunoSEQ multiplex PCR, while the TCRdb copy is restricted to in-frame clones and leaves out a portion. V, J and clone size were drawn from that table, and D and trimming were deduced from the DNA. The table shows roughly 170,000 clones, with under 85% occurring only once. Germline V gene lookup returns CDR1 DFQATT and CDR2 SNEGSKA (reference sequence). Between the trimmed V and J ends, which lost 3 bases and 2 bases, there was a span of 7 bases. The CDR3 sequence is 13 residues long. The data derive from a study of blood T cell repertoires in COVID-19. On the study more broadly: Sites across the United States, Italy and Spain contributed samples from acute and convalescent COVID-19. PBMCs, B-cell-depleted T cells, or T cells provided the cDNA or gDNA that made up the material.

The chain uses TRBV20-1 and TRBJ1-4; D unclear. Sequencing used peripheral blood. The TCR originated in a human donor in a cohort sampled during active COVID-19. The CDR3 region is CSASRGTNEKLFF. The CDR3 DNA sequence: TGCAGTGCTAGTCGTGGCACTAATGAAAAACTGTTTTTT.